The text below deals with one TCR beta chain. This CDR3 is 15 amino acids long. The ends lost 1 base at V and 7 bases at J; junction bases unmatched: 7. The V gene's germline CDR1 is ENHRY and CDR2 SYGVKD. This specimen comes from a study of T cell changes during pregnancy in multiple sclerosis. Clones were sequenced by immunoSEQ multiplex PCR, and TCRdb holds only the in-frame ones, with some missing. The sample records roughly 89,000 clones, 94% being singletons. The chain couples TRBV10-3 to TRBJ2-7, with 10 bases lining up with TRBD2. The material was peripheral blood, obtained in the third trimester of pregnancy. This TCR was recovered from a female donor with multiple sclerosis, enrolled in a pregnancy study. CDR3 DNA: TGTGCCATCAGTGAGTTCGCTAGCGGGAGAATGGAGCAGTACTTC. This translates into CAISEFASGRMEQYF.